This entry lists 16 T cell receptor beta chains sequenced from one sample in a study of T cell responses to AZD1222 COVID-19 vaccine. The method was immunoSEQ multiplex PCR; TCRdb's version includes in-frame clones alone and lacks a portion of them. This sample yields 90,000 to 150,000 clones, of which about 88% are seen a single time; approximately 3.5% belongs to the top ten. The sequencing used peripheral blood, collected 28 days after the second AZD1222 dose. All receptors come from an adult who received the AZD1222 COVID-19 vaccine.

The chain combines TRBV6-2 or TRBV6-3 with TRBJ2-3; 8 bases fit TRBD2. V lost 3 bases, J lost 2 bases, and 16 bases stayed unmatched. The V gene's germline CDR1 is MNHEY and CDR2 SVGEGT. The CDR3 consists of 19 residues. CDR3 sequence: CASSYIRGGRGQSTDTQYF. The CDR3 DNA is TGTGCCAGCAGTTATATACGGGGGGGCCGTGGCCAATCCACAGATACGCAGTATTTT.

The chain uses TRBV3-1 (or the pseudogene TRBV3-2) and TRBJ1-2; D is perhaps TRBD1 (5 bases). The CDR3 length is 14 residues. Trimming shortened V by 5 bases and J by 3 bases, and 13 bases separated the two germline ends. Germline assignment: CDR1 LGHDT and CDR2 YNNKEL (reference sequence). The CDR3 nucleotides are TGTGCCAGCAGCACCGGACCGGGGGACTATGGCTACACCTTC. Residues: CASSTGPGDYGYTF.

The J gene is TRBJ1-5, the V gene TRBV11-2, with D uncertain. Trimming took off 1 base at V and 2 bases at J, with 12 bases between the two ends. The CDR3 has 16 residues. Germline V gene data show CDR1 as SGHAT and CDR2 as FQNNGV. CDR3 in DNA: TGTGCCAGCAGCTTAGGTTGGGGTATGGGCAATCAGCCCCAGCATTTT. It encodes CASSLGWGMGNQPQHF.

This sequence joins TRBV24-1 and TRBJ1-2; the D is unclear. Germline CDR1 and CDR2: KGHDR and SFDVKD. This CDR3 spans 14 amino acids. Between the trimmed V and J ends, which lost 4 bases and 5 bases, there was a span of 13 bases. The CDR3 here is CATSDPDGVYGYTF. CDR3 sequence (DNA): TGTGCCACCAGTGACCCGGACGGGGTTTATGGCTACACCTTC.

V usage is TRBV25-1 and J usage is TRBJ2-5, with 8 nucleotides matching TRBD1. Trimming removed 4 bases from V and 4 bases from J; junction bases left unmatched: 14. The germline V gene encodes CDR1 MGHDK and CDR2 SYGVNS. The CDR3 spans 17 residues. CDR3 in amino acids: CASSAMGTTGVRETQYF. The CDR3 DNA sequence: TGTGCCAGCAGTGCAATGGGGACGACAGGGGTCCGAGAGACCCAGTACTTC.

The chain combines TRBV5-4 with TRBJ1-1; TRBD1 might be the D (5 bases). The CDR3 consists of 13 residues. CDR1 is SGHNT and CDR2 is YYREEE in the germline V gene (reference sequence). V was trimmed by 4 bases and J by 7 bases, leaving 14 bases between them. The CDR3 reads CASSGQGLSEAFF. CDR3 nucleotide sequence: TGTGCCAGCAGCGGGCAGGGTTTGAGTGAAGCTTTCTTT.

The chain employs TRBV9 and TRBJ1-3; D is uncertain. CDR3 length: 16 residues. Trimming removed 0 bases from V and 0 bases from J, with 10 bases in between. Looked up from germline, CDR1 is SGDLS and CDR2 is YYNGEE. CDR3 sequence: CASSVEVWSSGNTIYF. The CDR3 DNA reads TGTGCCAGCAGCGTAGAAGTCTGGTCCTCTGGAAACACCATATATTTT.

The chain employs TRBV29-1 and TRBJ1-2; 8 bases match TRBD1. V was clipped by 7 bases and J by 8 bases; unmatched bases: 3. The CDR3 totals 10 residues. Germline CDR1 SQVTM, CDR2 ANQGSEA. The CDR3 reads CSADRDGYTF. CDR3 nucleotide sequence: TGCAGCGCGGACAGGGACGGCTACACCTTC.

CDR3: CASSFLGGGQPQHF. CDR3 DNA: TGTGCCAGCAGTTTTCTGGGGGGCGGTCAGCCCCAGCATTTT. The chain recombines TRBV28 with TRBJ1-5; perhaps TRBD1 as D (6 bases). Between the trimmed V and J ends, which lost 3 bases and 6 bases, there was a span of 12 bases. This CDR3 comprises 14 residues. Per germline, CDR1 MDHEN and CDR2 SYDVKM.

CDR3 in amino acids: CASSSDLTSDHEQYF. In DNA form, the CDR3 reads TGTGCCAGCAGTTCCGACCTTACTAGCGACCACGAGCAGTACTTC. The chain carries TRBV28 and TRBJ2-7, with 7 bases identical to TRBD2. V trimming: 4 bases; J trimming: 5 bases; junction bases outside the gene matches: 11. The germline gives CDR1 MDHEN, CDR2 SYDVKM. The CDR3 totals 15 residues. The entire variable domain, with the rest obtained from reference TRBV28 and TRBJ2-7, is as follows: DVKVTQSSRYLVKRTGEKVFLECVQDMDHENMFWYRQDPGLGLRLIYFSYDVKMKEKGDIPEGYSVSREKKERFSLILESASTNQTSMYLCASSSDLTSDHEQYFGPGTRLTVT.

This clone was recorded only once. CDR3 region: CASSPPFQGVRAFF. The CDR3 coding sequence is TGTGCCAGCAGTCCGCCTTTTCAAGGGGTTCGGGCTTTCTTT. V and J are TRBV6-1 and TRBJ1-1, with D possibly TRBD1 on 5 matching bases. The germline gives CDR1 MNHNS, CDR2 SASEGT. V lost 5 bases and J 11 bases, leaving 21 bases between the germline ends. CDR3 length: 14 amino acids.

This rearrangement joins TRBV6-4 to TRBJ1-2; no clear D. Germline values: CDR1 MRHNA, CDR2 SNTAGT. Trimming removed 6 bases from V and 4 bases from J, with 18 bases in between. The CDR3 runs to 15 residues. CDR3 sequence: CASSPVPDALYGYTF. CDR3 in DNA: TGTGCCAGCAGCCCAGTACCGGACGCCCTCTATGGCTACACCTTC.

The gene calls are TRBV29-1 and TRBJ2-3; D call uncertain. CDR1 and CDR2 from the germline V gene are SQVTM and ANQGSEA. V was trimmed by 7 bases and J by 6 bases, leaving 11 bases between them. The length of the CDR3 is 11 residues. The CDR3 loop is CSDRVGDTQYF. CDR3 sequence (DNA): TGCAGCGACCGGGTCGGTGATACGCAGTATTTT.

The chain uses TRBV4-3 and TRBJ2-7; tentative D call: TRBD2 (5 bases). CDR1 is LGHNA and CDR2 is YSLEER in the germline V gene. The V gene lost 8 bases and the J gene lost 0 bases, with 17 bases spanning the gap. The CDR3 covers 15 residues. The CDR3 DNA follows: TGCGCCAGCCTCCCGAGCGGCTTAAGCTCCTACGAGCAGTACTTC. Residues: CASLPSGLSSYEQYF.

J is TRBJ1-5 and V is TRBV6-5, with 8 bases aligning to TRBD1. The trim removed 4 bases at V and 3 bases at J, leaving 5 bases unmatched. There are 15 residues in the CDR3. From germline, CDR1 is MNHEY and CDR2 SVGAGI. The CDR3 region is CASSLDRDYNQPQHF. DNA of the CDR3: TGTGCCAGCAGTTTGGACAGGGATTACAATCAGCCCCAGCATTTT.

The chain is built from TRBV5-1 and TRBJ1-1, with D unresolved. This CDR3 has 14 residues. CDR1 is SGHRS and CDR2 is YFSETQ in the germline V gene. Trimming left V 3 bases short and J 1 base short, with 10 bases between. The CDR3 sequence: CASSWEARNTEAFF. The DNA for the CDR3 is TGCGCCAGCAGCTGGGAAGCTCGGAACACTGAAGCTTTCTTT.